This T cell receptor (beta chain) stems from a study of vaccination effects on CD4 cells after COVID-19 (dated 2022 in TCRdb). Regarding the study in general: The ViraFEST assay stimulated PBMC with viral peptide pools and then used TCR sequencing to identify antigen-specific CD4+ T cell clonotypes by expansion. Participants received two doses of either the BNT162b2 or the mRNA-1273 mRNA SARS-CoV-2 vaccine. In two convalescent patients, pre-vaccine samples were collected 16 days and one week ahead of the first dose, 142 and 148 days after COVID-19 diagnosis. Fewer than 2.5 million PBMC per well were cultured in IMDM with 5% human AB serum, roughly 10 IU/ml IL-2 and gentamicin, plus 10 ug/ml peptides. SARS-CoV-2 spike-specific CD4+ TCR repertoires from before and after mRNA vaccination were compared in COVID-19 convalescent patients and in infection-naive vaccine recipients. Altogether, 10 COVID-19 convalescent patients and 4 SARS-CoV-2-naive healthy vaccine recipients made up the full study. Cultures from other donors in the study were sequenced with the Oncomine TCR Beta short-read assay on an Illumina iSeq 100.

After about 10 days of culture, CD4+ T cells were isolated with the EasySep CD4+ T cell isolation kit. PCR-confirmed SARS-CoV-2 infection had occurred in convalescent patients between March and December 2020, before the Alpha, Beta and Delta variants emerged in the United States. On days 3 and 7, half of the culture medium was replaced with fresh IL-2-containing medium. Unless noted otherwise, every peptide stimulation condition was grown in triplicate wells. PBMC were separated from whole blood using Ficoll-Paque Plus gradient centrifugation and were then either cryopreserved at -140C or used fresh. The QIAamp micro DNA kit was used to extract genomic DNA from the cultured CD4+ T cells. In its sample, this clone was seen once. The antigen it recognizes is unknown. Per-nucleotide qualities are absent, and no much larger clonotype sits a single base away. Deletion took 5 bases off V and 5 bases off J, with a span of 18 bases between the germline ends. Spanning cysteine to phenylalanine, the CDR3 consists of 15 amino acids. The read is trimmed to its CDR3 DNA, 45 bases read in frame from base 1. Via the germline V gene, CDR1 is MGHDK and CDR2 SYGVNS.

The study at large found these results: Marked clonal contraction was observed in both infection-induced and vaccine-induced clones at late post-vaccination timepoints, consistent with waning T cell responses. The study was limited by a small number of convalescent patients and lacked early post-infection timepoints. For convalescent patients, new clones induced by the vaccine made up most of the post-vaccine spike-reactive repertoire, and these new clones were largely distinct from the clones induced by infection.

Library preparation employed the immunoSEQ multiplex PCR assay. TCR beta CDR3 sequencing was performed on DNA from the cultured, isolated CD4+ T cells. As for the authors' bioinformatics: The analysis removed non-productive TCR sequences, trimmed reads to the CDR3 region, and retained only CDR3s that were 7 or more amino acids long. Antigen-specific clonotypes were identified with the MANAFEST web app by comparing expansion in peptide wells against reference cultures. To count as positive, a clone had to show expansion at FDR<0.05 compared with the reference and with all other wells, an odds ratio above 5, and a frequency above 0.1% in two replicate wells. A clonotype was defined as cross-reactive if the clonotype was significantly expanded both in SARS-CoV-2 spike wells and in at least one common cold coronavirus spike condition. Using the stringdist R package, CDR3 similarity was measured by Levenshtein distance, and unrooted trees were constructed with ape in R 3.6.1. Imported from immuneACCESS, the table was reduced by TCRdb to in-frame sequences with V and J called. These copies leave out some clones; in studies compared against another copy, an unresolved V gene accounts for under half, and the cause of the remainder is not known. That table gives V, J and clone size, and the DNA gave D and trimming. The sample has 40,000 to 55,000 clones on record, 70% to 75% of them singletons. Approximately 8.6% of the sample goes to the ten largest clones.

The clonotype originates from a human donor who had a prior SARS-CoV-2 infection. The sample here was CD4+ T cells from PBMCs cultured without peptide, taken before COVID-19 vaccination. The sequence is built from TRBV25-1 and TRBJ2-5, with the D assignment possibly TRBD1 or TRBD2, given 6 matching bases for each. Read as DNA, the sequence is TGTGCCAGCAGTCCTCCGGGACTGGGGGCGGAGACCCAGTACTTC. The encoded protein is CASSPPGLGAETQYF.